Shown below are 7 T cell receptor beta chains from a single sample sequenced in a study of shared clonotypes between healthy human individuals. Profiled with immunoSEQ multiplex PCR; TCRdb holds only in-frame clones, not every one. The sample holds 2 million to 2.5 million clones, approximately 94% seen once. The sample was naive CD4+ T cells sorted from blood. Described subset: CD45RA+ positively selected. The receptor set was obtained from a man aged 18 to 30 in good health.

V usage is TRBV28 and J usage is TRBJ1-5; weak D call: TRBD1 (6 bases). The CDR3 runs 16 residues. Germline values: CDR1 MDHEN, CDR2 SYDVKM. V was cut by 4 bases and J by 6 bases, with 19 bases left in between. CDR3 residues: CASSSRTAKGSQPQHF. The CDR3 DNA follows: TGTGCCAGCAGTTCCCGGACAGCAAAGGGGAGTCAGCCCCAGCATTTT.

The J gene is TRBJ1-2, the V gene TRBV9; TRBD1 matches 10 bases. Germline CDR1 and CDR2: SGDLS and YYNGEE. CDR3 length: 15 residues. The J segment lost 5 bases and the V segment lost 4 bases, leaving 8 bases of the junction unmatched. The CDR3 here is CASSPRQGAGYGYTF. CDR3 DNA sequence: TGTGCCAGCAGCCCTCGACAGGGGGCAGGTTATGGCTACACCTTC. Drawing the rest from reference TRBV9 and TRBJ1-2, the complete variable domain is DSGVTQTPKHLITATGQRVTLRCSPRSGDLSVYWYQQSLDQGLQFLIQYYNGEERAKGNILERFSAQQFPDLHSELNLSSLELGDSALYFCASSPRQGAGYGYTFGSGTRLTVV.

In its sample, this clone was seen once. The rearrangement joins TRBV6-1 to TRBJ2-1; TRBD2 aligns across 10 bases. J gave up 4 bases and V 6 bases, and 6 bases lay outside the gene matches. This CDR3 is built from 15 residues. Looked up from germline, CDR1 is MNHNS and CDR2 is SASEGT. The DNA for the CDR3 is TGTGCCAGCAGAGCCCTAGCGGGGGCGTACAATGAGCAGTTCTTC. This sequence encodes CASRALAGAYNEQFF.

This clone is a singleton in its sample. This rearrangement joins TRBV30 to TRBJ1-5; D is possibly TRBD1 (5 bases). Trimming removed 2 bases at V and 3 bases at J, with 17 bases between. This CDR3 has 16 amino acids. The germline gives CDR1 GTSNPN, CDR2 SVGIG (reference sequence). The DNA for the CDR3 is TGTGCCTGGAGTCCCCGAGGCAGGGTGAACAATCAGCCCCAGCATTTT. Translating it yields CAWSPRGRVNNQPQHF.

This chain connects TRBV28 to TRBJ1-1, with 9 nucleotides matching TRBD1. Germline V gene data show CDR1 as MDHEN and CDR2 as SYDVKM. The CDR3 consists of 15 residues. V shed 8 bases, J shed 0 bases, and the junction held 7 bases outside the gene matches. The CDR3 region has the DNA TGTGCCAGCGGGCCGACAGGGGGGCTGAACACTGAAGCTTTCTTT. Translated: CASGPTGGLNTEAFF. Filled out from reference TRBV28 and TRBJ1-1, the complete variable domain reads DVKVTQSSRYLVKRTGEKVFLECVQDMDHENMFWYRQDPGLGLRLIYFSYDVKMKEKGDIPEGYSVSREKKERFSLILESASTNQTSMYLCASGPTGGLNTEAFFGQGTRLTVV.

DNA for the CDR3: TGCGCCAGCAGCCCTGGACCGTTGAACACTGAAGCTTTCTTT. It is translated as CASSPGPLNTEAFF. The rearrangement uses TRBV5-1 and TRBJ1-1; D ambiguous. V was clipped by 4 bases and J by 0 bases, with 10 bases between them. The CDR3 length is 14 residues. CDR1 and CDR2 from the germline V gene are SGHRS and YFSETQ.

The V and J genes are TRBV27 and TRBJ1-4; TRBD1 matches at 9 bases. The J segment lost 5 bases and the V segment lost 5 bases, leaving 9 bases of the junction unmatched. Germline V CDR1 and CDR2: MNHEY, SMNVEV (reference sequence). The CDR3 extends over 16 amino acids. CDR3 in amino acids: CASSLTGGVRNEKLFF. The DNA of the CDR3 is TGTGCCAGCAGTCTCACAGGGGGCGTAAGAAATGAAAAACTGTTTTTT.